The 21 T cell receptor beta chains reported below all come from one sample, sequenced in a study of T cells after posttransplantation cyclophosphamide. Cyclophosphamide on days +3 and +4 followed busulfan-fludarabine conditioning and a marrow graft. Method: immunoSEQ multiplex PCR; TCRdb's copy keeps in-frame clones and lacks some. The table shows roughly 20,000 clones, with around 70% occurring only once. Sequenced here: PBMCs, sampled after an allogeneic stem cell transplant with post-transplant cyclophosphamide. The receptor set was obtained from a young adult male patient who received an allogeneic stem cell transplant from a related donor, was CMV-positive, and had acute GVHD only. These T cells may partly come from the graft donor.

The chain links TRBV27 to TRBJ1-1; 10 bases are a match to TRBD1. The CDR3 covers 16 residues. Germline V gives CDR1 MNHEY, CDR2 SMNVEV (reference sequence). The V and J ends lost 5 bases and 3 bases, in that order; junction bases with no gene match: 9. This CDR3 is CASSPFDRGPDTEAFF. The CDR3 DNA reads TGTGCCAGCAGTCCCTTCGACAGGGGGCCAGACACTGAAGCTTTCTTT.

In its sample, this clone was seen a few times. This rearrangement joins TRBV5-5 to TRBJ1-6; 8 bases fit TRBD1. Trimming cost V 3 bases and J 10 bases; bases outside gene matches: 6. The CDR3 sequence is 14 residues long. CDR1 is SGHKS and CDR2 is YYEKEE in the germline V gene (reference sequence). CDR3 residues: CASSYRQGRSPLHF. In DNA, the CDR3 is TGTGCCAGCAGCTACCGACAGGGGCGATCACCCCTCCACTTT.

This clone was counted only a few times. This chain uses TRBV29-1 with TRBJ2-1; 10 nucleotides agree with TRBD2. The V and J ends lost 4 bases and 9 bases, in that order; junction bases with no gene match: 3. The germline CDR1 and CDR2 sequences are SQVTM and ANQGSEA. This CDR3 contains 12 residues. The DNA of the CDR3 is TGCAGCGTTGTTCTAGCGGGGGCTGAGCAGTTCTTC. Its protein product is CSVVLAGAEQFF.

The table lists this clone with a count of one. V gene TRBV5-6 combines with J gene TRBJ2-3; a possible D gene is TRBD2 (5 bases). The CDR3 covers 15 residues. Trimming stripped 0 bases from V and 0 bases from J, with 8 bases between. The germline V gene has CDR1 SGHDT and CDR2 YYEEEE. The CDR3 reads CASSLGLASTDTQYF. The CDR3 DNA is TGTGCCAGCAGCTTGGGCCTAGCCAGCACAGATACGCAGTATTTT. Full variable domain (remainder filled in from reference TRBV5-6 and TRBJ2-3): DAGVTQSPTHLIKTRGQQVTLRCSPKSGHDTVSWYQQALGQGPQFIFQYYEEEERQRGNFPDRFSGHQFPNYSSELNVNALLLGDSALYLCASSLGLASTDTQYFGPGTRLTVL.

The CDR3 spells CASSSAVQGETQYF. In DNA form, the CDR3 reads TGTGCCAGCAGCTCAGCGGTACAGGGAGAGACCCAGTACTTC. The chain is built from TRBV11-3 and TRBJ2-5; a weak D match, TRBD1 (6 bases). V was pared by 4 bases and J by 4 bases, with 13 bases between. Looked up from germline, CDR1 is SGHNT and CDR2 is YENEEA. CDR3 length: 14 residues.

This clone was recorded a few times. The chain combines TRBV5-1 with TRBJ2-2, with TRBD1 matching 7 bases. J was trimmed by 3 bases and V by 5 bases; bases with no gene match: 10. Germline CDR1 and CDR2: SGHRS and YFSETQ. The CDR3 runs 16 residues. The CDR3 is CASSYEGQTYTGELFF. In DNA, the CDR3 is TGCGCCAGCAGTTACGAGGGACAGACATACACCGGGGAGCTGTTTTTT.

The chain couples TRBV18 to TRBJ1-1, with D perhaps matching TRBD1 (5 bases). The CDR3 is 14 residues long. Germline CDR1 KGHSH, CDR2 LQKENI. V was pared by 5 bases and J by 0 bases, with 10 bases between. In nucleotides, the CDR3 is TGTGCCAGCTCAGCGACGACAGTGAACACTGAAGCTTTCTTT. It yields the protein CASSATTVNTEAFF.

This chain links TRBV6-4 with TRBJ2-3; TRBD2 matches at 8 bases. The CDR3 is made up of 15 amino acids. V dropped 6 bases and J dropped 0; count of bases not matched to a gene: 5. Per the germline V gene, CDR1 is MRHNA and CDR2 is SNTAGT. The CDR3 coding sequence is TGTGCCAGCAGAGTTAGCGGGACTAGCACAGATACGCAGTATTTT. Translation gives CASRVSGTSTDTQYF.

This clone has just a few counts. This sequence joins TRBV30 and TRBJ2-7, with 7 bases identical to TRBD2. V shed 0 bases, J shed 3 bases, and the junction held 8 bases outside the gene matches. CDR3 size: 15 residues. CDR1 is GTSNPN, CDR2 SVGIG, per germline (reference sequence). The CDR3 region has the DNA TGTGCCTGGAGTGTGGGGGTACCGGGGGGCTACGAGCAGTACTTC. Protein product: CAWSVGVPGGYEQYF.

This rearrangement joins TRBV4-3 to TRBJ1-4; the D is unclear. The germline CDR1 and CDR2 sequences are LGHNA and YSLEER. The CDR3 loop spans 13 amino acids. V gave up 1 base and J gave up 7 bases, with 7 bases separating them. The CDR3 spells CASSQVSSEKLFF. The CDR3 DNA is TGCGCCAGCAGCCAAGTCTCCAGTGAAAAACTGTTTTTT.

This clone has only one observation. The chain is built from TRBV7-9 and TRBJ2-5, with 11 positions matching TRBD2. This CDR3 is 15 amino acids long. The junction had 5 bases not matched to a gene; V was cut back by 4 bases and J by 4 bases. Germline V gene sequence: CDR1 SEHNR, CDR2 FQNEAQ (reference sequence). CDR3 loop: CASSWGTSGGETQYF. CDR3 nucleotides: TGTGCCAGCAGCTGGGGGACTAGCGGCGGAGAGACCCAGTACTTC.

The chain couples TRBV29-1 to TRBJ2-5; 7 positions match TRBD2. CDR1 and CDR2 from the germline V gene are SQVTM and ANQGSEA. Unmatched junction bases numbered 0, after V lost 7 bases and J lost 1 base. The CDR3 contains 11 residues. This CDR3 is CSGGSQETQYF. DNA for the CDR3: TGCAGCGGCGGGAGCCAAGAGACCCAGTACTTC.

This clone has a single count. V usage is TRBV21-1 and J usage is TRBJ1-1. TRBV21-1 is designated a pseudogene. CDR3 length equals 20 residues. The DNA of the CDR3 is TGTGCCAGCAGCATTGCTGATAGGCGGAAGCGGGGCCCGAGGAACACTGAAGCTTTCTTT. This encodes CASSIADRRKRGPRNTEAFF.

Written as DNA, the CDR3 is TGTGCCAGCAGCCATCCGAAAGGAGGCCCCTACTACGAGCAGTACTTC. It encodes CASSHPKGGPYYEQYF. The chain recombines TRBV11-1 with TRBJ2-7, with D possibly matching TRBD2 (5 bases). Looked up from germline, CDR1 is SGHAT and CDR2 is FQDESV (reference sequence). Trimming left V 5 bases short and J 3 bases short, with 20 bases between. The CDR3 totals 16 residues.

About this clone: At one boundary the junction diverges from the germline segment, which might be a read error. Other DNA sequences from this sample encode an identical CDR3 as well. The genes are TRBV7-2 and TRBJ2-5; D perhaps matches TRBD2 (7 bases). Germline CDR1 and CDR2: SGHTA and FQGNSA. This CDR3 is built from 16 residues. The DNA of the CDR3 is TGCGCCAGCAGCCAAGAGGAGGGGGGGGGCTCGGAGACCCAGTACTTC. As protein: CASSQEEGGGSETQYF.

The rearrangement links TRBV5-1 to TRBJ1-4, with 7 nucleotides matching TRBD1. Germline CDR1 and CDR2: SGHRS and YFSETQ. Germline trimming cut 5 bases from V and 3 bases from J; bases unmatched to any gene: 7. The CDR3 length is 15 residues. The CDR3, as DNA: TGCGCCAGCAGGGGACAGAGGGAAGCTAATGAAAAACTGTTTTTT. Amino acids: CASRGQREANEKLFF.

The CDR3 reads CASSLAPASGSYNEQFF. The CDR3 bases are TGTGCCAGCAGCTTAGCGCCTGCTAGCGGCTCCTACAATGAGCAGTTCTTC. This chain uses TRBV7-2 with TRBJ2-1, with 7 bases lining up with TRBD2. The germline CDR1 and CDR2 sequences are SGHTA and FQGNSA. CDR3 length: 17 amino acids. V gave up 0 bases and J gave up 0 bases; unmatched junction bases: 5. The full variable domain, rest sourced from reference TRBV7-2 and TRBJ2-1, is GAGVSQSPSNKVTEKGKDVELRCDPISGHTALYWYRQSLGQGLEFLIYFQGNSAPDKSGLPSDRFSAERTGGSVSTLTIQRTQQEDSAVYLCASSLAPASGSYNEQFFGPGTRLTVL.

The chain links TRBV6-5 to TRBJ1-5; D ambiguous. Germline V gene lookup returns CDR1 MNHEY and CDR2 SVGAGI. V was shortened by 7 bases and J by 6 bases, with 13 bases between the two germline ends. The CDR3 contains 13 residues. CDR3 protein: CASNAVVTQPQHF. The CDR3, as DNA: TGTGCCAGCAATGCGGTGGTAACTCAGCCCCAGCATTTT.

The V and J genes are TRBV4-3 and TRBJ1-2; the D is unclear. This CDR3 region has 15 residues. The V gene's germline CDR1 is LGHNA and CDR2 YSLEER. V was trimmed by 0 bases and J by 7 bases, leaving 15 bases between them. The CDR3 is CASSQDTTILRGYTF. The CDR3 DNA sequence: TGCGCCAGCAGCCAAGATACCACCATACTTCGTGGCTACACCTTC.

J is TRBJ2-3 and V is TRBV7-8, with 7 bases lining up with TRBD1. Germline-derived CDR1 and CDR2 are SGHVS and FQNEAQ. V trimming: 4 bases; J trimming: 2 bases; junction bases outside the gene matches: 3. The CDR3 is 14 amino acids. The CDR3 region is CASSWDRNTDTQYF. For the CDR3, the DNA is TGTGCCAGCAGCTGGGACAGAAACACAGATACGCAGTATTTT.

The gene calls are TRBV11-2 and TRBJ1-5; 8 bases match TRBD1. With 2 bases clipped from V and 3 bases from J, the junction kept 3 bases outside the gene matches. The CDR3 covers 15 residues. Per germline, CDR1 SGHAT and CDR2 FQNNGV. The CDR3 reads CASSLTGGINQPQHF. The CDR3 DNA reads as TGTGCCAGCAGCTTAACAGGGGGAATCAATCAGCCCCAGCATTTT.